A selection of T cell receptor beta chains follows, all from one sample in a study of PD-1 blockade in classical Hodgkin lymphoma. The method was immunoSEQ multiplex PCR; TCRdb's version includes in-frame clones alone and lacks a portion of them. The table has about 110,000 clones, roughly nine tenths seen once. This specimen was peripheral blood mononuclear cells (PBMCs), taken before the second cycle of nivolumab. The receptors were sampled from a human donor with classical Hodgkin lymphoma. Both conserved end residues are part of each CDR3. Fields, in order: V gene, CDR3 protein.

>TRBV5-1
CASNLRGRGPSSGANVLTF
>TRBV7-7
CASSLTEHNEQFF
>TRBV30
CAWSRRLAENTGELFF
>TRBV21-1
CASSKMPRVVGREDCETQYF
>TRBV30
CAWSRREYEQYF
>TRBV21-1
CASLKTGESSGNTIYF
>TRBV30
CAWSGGAGWYISNSPLHF
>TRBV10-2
CASSTGGGTDTQYF
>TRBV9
CEGGYEQYF
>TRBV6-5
CASSYSEGAAGELFF
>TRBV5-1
CASSLAGTNTEAFF
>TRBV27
CASSYDRGQVRGYTF
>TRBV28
CASSFGGRDQGSEQFF
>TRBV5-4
CASSGSGTSGSFYNEQFF
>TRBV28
CASSLGLGAGDRNEQFF
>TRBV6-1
CASSNPMATSYEQYF
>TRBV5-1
CASSMAPTGTNEKLFF
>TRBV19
CASSAGPGNTGELFF
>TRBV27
CASSLTSTDTQYF
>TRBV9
CASSADRGDTEAFF
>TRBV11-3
CASSLDSGTTPPTEAFF
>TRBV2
CASSYRGLQETQYF
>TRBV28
CASSLPTTPLHF
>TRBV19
CASSTTGGDGTQYF
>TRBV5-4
CASSFPGQGVGGYTF
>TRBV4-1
CASSRKSGYGDYEQYF
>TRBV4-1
CASSPGGSYYEQYF
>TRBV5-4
CASSFHVAAGELFF
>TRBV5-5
CASSQRGLTGGNEKLFF
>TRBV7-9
CASSLLPDYEQYF
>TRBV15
CATSRGQGATDTQYF
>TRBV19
CASTPGGEYEQYF
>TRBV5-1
CASTPGNGGSYGYTF